These 21 T cell receptor beta chains came from one sample sequenced in a study of blood T cell repertoires in COVID-19. The protocol was immunoSEQ multiplex PCR, while the TCRdb copy is restricted to in-frame clones and leaves out a portion. The sample records around 340,000 clones, about 90% being singletons. The sample was PBMCs or T cells enriched from blood (not recorded which). The receptors were sampled from a woman aged 30 to 39 who had been exposed to COVID-19.

The J gene is TRBJ2-6, the V gene TRBV11-3; TRBD2 is a possible D gene (5 bases). The germline V gene encodes CDR1 SGHNT and CDR2 YENEEA. Trimming stripped 8 bases from V and 5 bases from J, with 16 bases between. The CDR3 is 15 amino acids. The CDR3 loop reads CASRAREDWANVLTF. CDR3 bases: TGTGCCAGCCGAGCCCGGGAAGACTGGGCCAACGTCCTGACTTTC.

Regarding this clone: This specimen includes other DNA sequences encoding the same CDR3. This rearrangement joins TRBV18 to TRBJ2-2, with 10 bases aligning to TRBD1. The CDR3 contains 15 residues. Germline CDR1 reads KGHSH; CDR2 reads LQKENI. Trimming cost V 3 bases and J 5 bases; bases outside gene matches: 3. The CDR3 reads CASSPGQGRTGELFF. The CDR3 DNA reads as TGTGCCAGCTCACCGGGACAGGGGAGGACCGGGGAGCTGTTTTTT.

In nucleotides, the CDR3 is TGTGCCAGCAGCTTAGATCCGGGTCCCGAGCAGTACTTC. Protein sequence: CASSLDPGPEQYF. This chain connects TRBV7-2 to TRBJ2-7; D is ambiguous. CDR3 length: 13 residues. The V gene lost 1 base and the J gene lost 6 bases, with 10 bases spanning the gap. From germline, CDR1 is SGHTA and CDR2 FQGNSA.

The chain carries TRBV9 and TRBJ1-3, with TRBD1 identical over 10 bases. From germline, CDR1 is SGDLS and CDR2 YYNGEE. The CDR3 is 16 residues long. Unmatched junction bases numbered 4, after V lost 4 bases and J lost 0 bases. As DNA, the CDR3 is TGTGCCAGCAGCTGGGGACAGGGGAGCTCTGGAAACACCATATATTTT. Translated, it gives CASSWGQGSSGNTIYF.

V gene TRBV18 combines with J gene TRBJ1-6; TRBD1 matches at 7 bases. J gave up 4 bases and V 3 bases, and 12 bases lay outside the gene matches. This CDR3 is built from 18 residues. Germline CDR1 and CDR2: KGHSH and LQKENI. The CDR3 coding sequence is TGTGCCAGCTCACCGTGGATCCGAGGGGGCGGGTATAATTCACCCCTCCACTTT. It encodes CASSPWIRGGGYNSPLHF.

This clone was observed once. The V and J genes are TRBV4-2 and TRBJ2-1, with 9 nucleotides matching TRBD2. Germline assignment: CDR1 LGHNA and CDR2 YNFKEQ. The ends lost 1 base at V and 0 bases at J; junction bases unmatched: 10. The CDR3 totals 19 residues. The CDR3 coding sequence is TGTGCCAGCAGCCAAGGACTTACTAGCGGGTCGATCTCCTACAATGAGCAGTTCTTC. The encoded protein is CASSQGLTSGSISYNEQFF.

The rearrangement links TRBV19 to TRBJ2-3; tentative D call: TRBD1 (6 bases). This CDR3 has 15 amino acids. Trimming shortened V by 4 bases and J by 0 bases, and 11 bases separated the two germline ends. Germline loops: CDR1 LNHDA, CDR2 SQIVND (reference sequence). This CDR3 is CASSTQGSSTDTQYF. Here the CDR3 DNA reads TGTGCCAGTAGTACCCAGGGGAGTAGCACAGATACGCAGTATTTT.

The count of this clone is one. The V and J genes are TRBV2 and TRBJ2-3; TRBD2 agrees at 7 bases. Germline trimming cut 8 bases from V and 3 bases from J; bases unmatched to any gene: 11. Germline V gene lookup returns CDR1 SNHLY and CDR2 FYNNEI. This CDR3 contains 15 residues. This chain's CDR3 is CASSLRTGGTDTQYF. The CDR3 DNA follows: TGTGCCAGCTCTCTCCGGACGGGAGGAACAGATACGCAGTATTTT.

The V and J genes are TRBV4-1 and TRBJ1-2, with D perhaps TRBD1 (5 bases). Germline CDR1 and CDR2: MGHRA and YSYEKL. The CDR3 has 15 residues. Trimming left V 0 bases short and J 4 bases short, with 12 bases between. CDR3 region: CASSQDLGRVYGYTF. The CDR3 DNA is TGCGCCAGCAGCCAAGATTTGGGCAGGGTCTATGGCTACACCTTC.

The genes are TRBV5-1 and TRBJ1-3; D is ambiguous. This CDR3 comprises 15 residues. Germline-derived CDR1 and CDR2 are SGHRS and YFSETQ. V lost 0 bases and J lost 3, with 10 bases in between. The CDR3 loop is CASSLAGDFGNTIYF. The CDR3, as DNA: TGCGCCAGCAGCTTGGCCGGCGACTTTGGAAACACCATATATTTT.

The chain combines TRBV28 with TRBJ1-1; TRBD1 matches at 8 bases. V trimming: 5 bases; J trimming: 1 base; junction bases outside the gene matches: 3. The CDR3 contains 14 residues. Germline V gives CDR1 MDHEN, CDR2 SYDVKM. CDR3 region: CASSNRGKNTEAFF. In DNA form, the CDR3 reads TGTGCCAGCAGTAACAGGGGGAAGAACACTGAAGCTTTCTTT.

The gene calls are TRBV11-3 and TRBJ1-1, with 9 bases identical to TRBD1. CDR1 is SGHNT and CDR2 is YENEEA in the germline V gene. Trimming removed 5 bases from V and 1 base from J; junction bases left unmatched: 5. This CDR3 region has 15 residues. CDR3 sequence (DNA): TGTGCCAGCAGCCGACGGGGACAGGGGAACACTGAAGCTTTCTTT. It encodes CASSRRGQGNTEAFF. The complete variable domain, with remaining parts taken from reference TRBV11-3 and TRBJ1-1, reads EAGVVQSPRYKIIEKKQPVAFWCNPISGHNTLYWYLQNLGQGPELLIRYENEEAVDDSQLPKDRFSAERLKGVDSTLKIQPAELGDSAVYLCASSRRGQGNTEAFFGQGTRLTVV.

The rearrangement uses TRBV27 and TRBJ2-3, with TRBD2 matching 7 bases. Germline lookup yields CDR1 MNHEY and CDR2 SMNVEV (reference sequence). Trimming removed 7 bases from V and 4 bases from J; junction bases left unmatched: 17. The CDR3 has 17 residues. DNA for the CDR3: TGTGCCAGCACCAACAATAGCGGAGCGGGGTTCGCAGATACGCAGTATTTT. Translating gives CASTNNSGAGFADTQYF.

This clone was detected only a few times. V usage is TRBV10-3 and J usage is TRBJ2-7; 11 bases agree with TRBD2. Trimming cost V 0 bases and J 3 bases; bases outside gene matches: 4. The CDR3 consists of 16 residues. Per germline, CDR1 ENHRY and CDR2 SYGVKD. The CDR3 reads CAISESRLAGIYEQYF. The CDR3 DNA reads TGTGCCATCAGTGAGTCGAGACTAGCGGGAATCTACGAGCAGTACTTC.

This sequence joins TRBV7-9 and TRBJ2-2; 11 bases line up with TRBD2. The CDR3 sequence is 17 residues long. V lost 2 bases to trimming and J lost 8 bases; unmatched junction nucleotides: 10. Germline assignment: CDR1 SEHNR and CDR2 FQNEAQ (reference sequence). The CDR3: CASSLRPGLAGRGELFF. DNA of the CDR3: TGTGCCAGCAGCTTAAGGCCTGGACTAGCGGGTAGAGGGGAGCTGTTTTTT.

In its sample, this clone was seen a few times. This chain connects TRBV28 to TRBJ1-4; the match to TRBD1 covers 7 bases. Per germline, CDR1 MDHEN and CDR2 SYDVKM. J lost 5 bases, V lost 5 bases, and 5 bases had no gene match. The CDR3 consists of 14 residues. This chain's CDR3 is CASSGDSLNEKLFF. The CDR3 DNA is TGTGCCAGCAGTGGGGACAGCCTAAATGAAAAACTGTTTTTT.

The CDR3 is CASSPGTGDPTEAFF. DNA of the CDR3: TGTGCCAGCTCACCGGGGACAGGGGATCCCACTGAAGCTTTCTTT. The chain joins TRBV18 to TRBJ1-1; 10 nucleotides agree with TRBD1. The CDR3 is 15 amino acids. Germline V gives CDR1 KGHSH, CDR2 LQKENI. After removal of 3 bases from V and 4 bases from J, the junction contained 5 bases not matched to a gene.

This chain joins TRBV19 and TRBJ1-1, with no clear D. This CDR3 contains 16 residues. V lost 6 bases and J 1 base, leaving 18 bases between the germline ends. Looked up from germline, CDR1 is LNHDA and CDR2 is SQIVND (reference sequence). The CDR3 is CASRGRPGTTNTEAFF. The CDR3 DNA follows: TGTGCCAGTAGGGGTCGACCGGGTACCACGAACACTGAAGCTTTCTTT.

This clone was counted a few times. The chain has TRBV7-8 and TRBJ2-2; D is possibly TRBD1 (5 bases). CDR3 length: 14 amino acids. V was shortened by 2 bases and J by 4 bases, with 8 bases between the two germline ends. Germline loops: CDR1 SGHVS, CDR2 FQNEAQ. Here the CDR3 DNA reads TGTGCCAGCAGCTTAATAACAGGCACCGGGGAGCTGTTTTTT. Residues: CASSLITGTGELFF.

The V gene is TRBV3-1 (or the pseudogene TRBV3-2), the J gene TRBJ1-1, with D unclear. V lost 7 bases, J lost 2 bases, and 11 bases lay in between. The germline V gene has CDR1 LGHDT and CDR2 YNNKEL (reference sequence). This CDR3 spans 13 amino acids. CDR3 in DNA: TGTGCCAGCACGCCGGGATTTAACACTGAAGCTTTCTTT. It translates to CASTPGFNTEAFF.

CDR3 sequence (DNA): TGTGCCATGAGCGGGAAACTCAACAATGAGCAGTTCTTC. Translation: CAMSGKLNNEQFF. The chain joins TRBV10-3 to TRBJ2-1; 7 bases are shared with TRBD2. CDR3 length: 13 amino acids. The V segment lost 9 bases and the J segment 5 bases; nucleotides outside the gene matches: 7. Germline CDR1 ENHRY, CDR2 SYGVKD.